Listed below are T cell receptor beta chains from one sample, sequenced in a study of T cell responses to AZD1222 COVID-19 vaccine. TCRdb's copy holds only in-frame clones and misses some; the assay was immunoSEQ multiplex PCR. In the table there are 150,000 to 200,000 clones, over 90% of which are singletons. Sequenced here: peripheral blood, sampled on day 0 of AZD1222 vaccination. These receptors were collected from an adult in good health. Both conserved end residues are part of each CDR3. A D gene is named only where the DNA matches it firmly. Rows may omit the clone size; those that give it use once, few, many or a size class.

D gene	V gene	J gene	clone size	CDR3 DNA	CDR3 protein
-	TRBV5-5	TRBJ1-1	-	TGTGCCAGCAGTATACAGGAGGACACTGAAGCTTTCTTT	CASSIQEDTEAFF
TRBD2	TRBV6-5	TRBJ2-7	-	TGTGCCAGCAGTTACCGAAGACTAGCGGGAGTTGGCGAGCAGTACTTC	CASSYRRLAGVGEQYF
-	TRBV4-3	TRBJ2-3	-	TGCGCCAGCAGCCGCTGGAGGGGGGGCCCAGATACGCAGTATTTT	CASSRWRGGPDTQYF
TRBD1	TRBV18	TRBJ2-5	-	TGTGCCAGCTCACCGGGCCCCGGGACAGGGGGCGCAGAGACCCAGTACTTC	CASSPGPGTGGAETQYF
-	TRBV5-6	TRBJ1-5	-	TGTGCCAGCAGCTTGGAGGGGGGTGGCAATCAGCCCCAGCATTTT	CASSLEGGGNQPQHF
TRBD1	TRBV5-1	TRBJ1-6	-	TGCGCCAGCAGCAGTATCGGGACAGGGAATTCACCCCTCCACTTT	CASSSIGTGNSPLHF
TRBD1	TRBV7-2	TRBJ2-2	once	TGTGCCAGCAAGCGTAGGACAGGGAACACCGGGGAGCTGTTTTTT	CASKRRTGNTGELFF
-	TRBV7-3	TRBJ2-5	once	TGTGCCAGCAGCTTACCCCGGACCCACCAAGAGACCCAGTACTTC	CASSLPRTHQETQYF
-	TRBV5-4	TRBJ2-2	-	TGTGCCAGCAGCTTCCCCGGCGGGGACGGGGAGCTGTTTTTT	CASSFPGGDGELFF
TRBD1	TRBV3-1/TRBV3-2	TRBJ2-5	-	TGTGCCGGTTCGACAGGGAATATGGCCCAGTACTTC	CAGSTGNMAQYF
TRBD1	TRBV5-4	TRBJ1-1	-	TGTGCCAGCAGCCCAGGGACAGGGGCTGAAGCTTTCTTT	CASSPGTGAEAFF
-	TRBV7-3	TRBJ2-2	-	TGTGCCAGCAGCCCAACGGGCCCAGGGCCAACCGGGGAGCTGTTTTTT	CASSPTGPGPTGELFF
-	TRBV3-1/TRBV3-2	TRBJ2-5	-	TGTGCCAGCAGCCAAATAAAGTGGGGGACCCAGTACTTC	CASSQIKWGTQYF
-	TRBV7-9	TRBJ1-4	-	TGTGCCAGCAGCTTAGAGGCGGAAAAACTGTTTTTT	CASSLEAEKLFF
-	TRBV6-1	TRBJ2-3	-	TGTGCCAGCAGTGAAGCTTTTAGCGGCACAGATACGCAGTATTTT	CASSEAFSGTDTQYF
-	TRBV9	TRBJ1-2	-	TGTGCCAGCAGCGTTACGACGGGGAGGAATGGCTACACCTTC	CASSVTTGRNGYTF
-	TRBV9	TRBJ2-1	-	TGTGCCAGCAGCGTAGCTGGGCAGGGGGGCTCCTACAATGAGCAGTTCTTC	CASSVAGQGGSYNEQFF
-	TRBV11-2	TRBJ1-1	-	TGTGCCAGCAGCTTAGAATACATGAACACTGAAGCTTTCTTT	CASSLEYMNTEAFF
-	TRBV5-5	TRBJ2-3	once	TGTGCCAGCAGCTTGGAGACAGATACGCAGTATTTT	CASSLETDTQYF
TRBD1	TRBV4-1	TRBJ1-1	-	TGCGCCAGCAGCGCCCGGGGACAGGGGGCAGACACTGAAGCTTTCTTT	CASSARGQGADTEAFF
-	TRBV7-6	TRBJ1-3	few	TGTGCCAGCAGCTTTCAGGATTACTCTGGAAACACCATATATTTT	CASSFQDYSGNTIYF
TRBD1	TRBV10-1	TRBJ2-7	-	TGCGCCAGCAGTGAACCCGGGACAGTCTACGAGCAGTACTTC	CASSEPGTVYEQYF
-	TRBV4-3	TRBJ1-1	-	TGCGCCAGCAGCCAAGGAGAGAACACTGAAGCTTTCTTT	CASSQGENTEAFF
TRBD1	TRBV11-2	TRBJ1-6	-	TGTGCCAGCAGCCGCCCTTGGGACAGGGGTTCACCCCTCCACTTT	CASSRPWDRGSPLHF
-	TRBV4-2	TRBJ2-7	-	TGTGCCAGCAGCCAAGATAGGAAAGGAGGGCGCGAGCAGTACTTC	CASSQDRKGGREQYF
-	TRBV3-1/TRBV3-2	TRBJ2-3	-	TGTGCCAGCAGCCAAGGCCCCGGACTAAGCACAGATACGCAGTATTTT	CASSQGPGLSTDTQYF
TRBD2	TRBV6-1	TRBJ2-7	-	TGTGCCAGCAGTGAAGGGACTAGGTTCTACGAGCAGTACTTC	CASSEGTRFYEQYF
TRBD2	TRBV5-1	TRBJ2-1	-	TGCGCCAGCAGCTTGGAAGGGACTATTGGCAATGAGCAGTTCTTC	CASSLEGTIGNEQFF
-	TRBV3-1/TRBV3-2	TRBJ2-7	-	TGTGCCAGCAGCTCCTTTTGGGGAGGCTACGAGCAGTACTTC	CASSSFWGGYEQYF
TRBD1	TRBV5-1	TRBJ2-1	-	TGCGCCAGCAGCTTGGATCGGACAGGGGTGAATGAGCAGTTCTTC	CASSLDRTGVNEQFF
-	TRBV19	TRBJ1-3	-	TGTGCCAGTAGAATCCGGGACGCCTTCCAAGGGTCTGGAAACACCATATATTTT	CASRIRDAFQGSGNTIYF
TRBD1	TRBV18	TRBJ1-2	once	TGTGCCAGCTCACCACGGGGGACAGAGACCCACTATGGCTACACCTTC	CASSPRGTETHYGYTF
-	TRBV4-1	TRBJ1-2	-	TGCGCCAGCAGCCACGGACTCCGGGGGCATCGGAAGGGCTACACCTTC	CASSHGLRGHRKGYTF
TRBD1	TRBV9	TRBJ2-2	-	TGTGCCAGCAGCGAAGAAACAGGGGGCGGATGGACCGGGGAGCTGTTTTTT	CASSEETGGGWTGELFF
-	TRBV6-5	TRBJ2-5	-	TGTGCCAGCAGCTATCGCTGGACAGAAGAGACCCAGTACTTC	CASSYRWTEETQYF
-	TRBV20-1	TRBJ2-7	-	TGCAGTGCTAGTCTCTGGGCCCACCACGCCTACGAGCAGTACTTC	CSASLWAHHAYEQYF
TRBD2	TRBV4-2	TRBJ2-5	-	TGTGCCAGCAGCCAAACTAGCGGCCAAGAGACCCAGTACTTC	CASSQTSGQETQYF
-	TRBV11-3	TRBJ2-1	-	TGTGCCAGCAGCTTAGGACGCCGCTCCTACAATGAGCAGTTCTTC	CASSLGRRSYNEQFF
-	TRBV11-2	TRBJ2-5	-	TGTGCCAGCAACTCAGTCCGGGGGCGGGAGACCCAGTACTTC	CASNSVRGRETQYF
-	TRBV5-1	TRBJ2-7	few	TGCGCCAGCAGCTTGGCCGCTTCCTACGAGCAGTACTTC	CASSLAASYEQYF
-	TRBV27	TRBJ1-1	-	TGTGCCAGCCACTGGGGAGCAGTGAACACTGAAGCTTTCTTT	CASHWGAVNTEAFF
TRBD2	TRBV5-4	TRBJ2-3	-	TGTGCCAGCAGCTTGGCCACCGGGTGGCTAGCGGGGGAAGATACGCAGTATTTT	CASSLATGWLAGEDTQYF
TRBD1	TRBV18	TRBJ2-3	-	TGTGCCAGCTCACCCGGGACAGGGGACACAGATACGCAGTATTTT	CASSPGTGDTDTQYF
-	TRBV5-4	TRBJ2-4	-	TGTGCCAGCAGCTTTATCGACAGCAAAAACATTCAGTACTTC	CASSFIDSKNIQYF
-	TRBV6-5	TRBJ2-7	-	TGTGCCAGCAGTTATACCGGGACGTCCGAGCAGTACTTC	CASSYTGTSEQYF
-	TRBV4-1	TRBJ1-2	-	TGCGCCAGCAGCCTCGGACAGAACTATGGCTACACCTTC	CASSLGQNYGYTF
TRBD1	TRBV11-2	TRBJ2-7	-	TGTGCCAGCAGCCCCATCAACAGGGGGCGCTCCTCCTACGAGCAGTACTTC	CASSPINRGRSSYEQYF
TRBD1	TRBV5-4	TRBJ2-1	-	TGTGCCAGCAGACTGGACCAGGGGGTTTTTGATGAGCAGTTCTTC	CASRLDQGVFDEQFF
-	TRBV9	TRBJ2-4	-	TGTGCCAGCAGCCCCCCCGCGAGGGAGTACATTCAGTACTTC	CASSPPAREYIQYF
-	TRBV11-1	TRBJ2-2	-	TGTGCCAGCAGCCCAAGCCTTGGGGGAACCGGGGAGCTGTTTTTT	CASSPSLGGTGELFF